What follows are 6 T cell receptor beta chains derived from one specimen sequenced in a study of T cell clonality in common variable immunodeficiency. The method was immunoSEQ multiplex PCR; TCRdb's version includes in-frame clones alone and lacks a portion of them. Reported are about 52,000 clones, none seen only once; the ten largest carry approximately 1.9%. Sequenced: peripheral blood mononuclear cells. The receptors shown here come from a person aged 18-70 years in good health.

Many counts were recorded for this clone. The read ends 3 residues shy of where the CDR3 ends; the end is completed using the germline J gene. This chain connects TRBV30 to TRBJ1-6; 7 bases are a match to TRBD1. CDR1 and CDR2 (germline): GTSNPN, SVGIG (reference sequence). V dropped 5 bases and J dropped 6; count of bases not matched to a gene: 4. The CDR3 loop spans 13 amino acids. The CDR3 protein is CAWGTVLNSPLHF. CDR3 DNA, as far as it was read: TGTGCCTGGGGGACAGTGCTTAATTCACCC.

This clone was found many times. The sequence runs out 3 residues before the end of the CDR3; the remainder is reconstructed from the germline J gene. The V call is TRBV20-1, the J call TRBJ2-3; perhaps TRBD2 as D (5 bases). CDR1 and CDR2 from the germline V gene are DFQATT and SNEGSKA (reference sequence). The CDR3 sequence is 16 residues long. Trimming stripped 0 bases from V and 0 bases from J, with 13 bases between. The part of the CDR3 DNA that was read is TGCAGTGCTAGAGATCGTCTAGGAGGTAGCACAGATACG. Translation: CSARDRLGGSTDT. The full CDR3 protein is CSARDRLGGSTDTQYF.

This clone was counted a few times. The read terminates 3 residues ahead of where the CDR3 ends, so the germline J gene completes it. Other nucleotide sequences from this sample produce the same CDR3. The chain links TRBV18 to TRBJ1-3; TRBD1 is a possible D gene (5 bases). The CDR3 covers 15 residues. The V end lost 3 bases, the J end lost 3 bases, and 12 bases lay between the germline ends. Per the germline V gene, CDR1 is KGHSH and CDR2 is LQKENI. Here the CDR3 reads CASSPRGLGGNTIYF. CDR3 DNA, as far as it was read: TGTGCCAGCTCACCGAGGGGTTTAGGTGGAAACACC.

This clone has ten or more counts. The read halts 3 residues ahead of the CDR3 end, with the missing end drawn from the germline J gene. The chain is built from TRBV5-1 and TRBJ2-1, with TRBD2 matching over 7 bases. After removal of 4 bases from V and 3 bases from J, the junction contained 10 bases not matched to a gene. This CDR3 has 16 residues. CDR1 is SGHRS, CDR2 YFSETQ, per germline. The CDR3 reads CASSPDWAGDYNEQFF. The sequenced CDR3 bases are TGCGCCAGCAGCCCAGACTGGGCGGGGGACTACAATGAG.

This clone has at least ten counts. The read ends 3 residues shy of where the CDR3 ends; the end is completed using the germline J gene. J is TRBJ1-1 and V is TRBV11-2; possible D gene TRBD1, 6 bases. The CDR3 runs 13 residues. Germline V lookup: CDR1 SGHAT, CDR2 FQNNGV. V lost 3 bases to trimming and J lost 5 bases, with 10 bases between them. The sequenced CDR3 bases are TGTGCCAGCAGCTTCTCAGGGGTGACTGAA. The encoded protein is CASSFSGVTE. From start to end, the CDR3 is CASSFSGVTEAFF. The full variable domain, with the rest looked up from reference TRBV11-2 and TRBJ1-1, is EAGVAQSPRYKIIEKRQSVAFWCNPISGHATLYWYQQILGQGPKLLIQFQNNGVVDDSQLPKDRFSAERLKGVDSTLKIQPAKLEDSAVYLCASSFSGVTEAFFGQGTRLTVV.

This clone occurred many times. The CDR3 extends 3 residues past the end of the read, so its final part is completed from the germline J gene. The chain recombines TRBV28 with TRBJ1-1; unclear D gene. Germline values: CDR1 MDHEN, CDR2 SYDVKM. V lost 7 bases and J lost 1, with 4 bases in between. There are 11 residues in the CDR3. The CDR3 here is CASKGNTEAFF. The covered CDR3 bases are TGTGCCAGCAAAGGGAACACTGAA.